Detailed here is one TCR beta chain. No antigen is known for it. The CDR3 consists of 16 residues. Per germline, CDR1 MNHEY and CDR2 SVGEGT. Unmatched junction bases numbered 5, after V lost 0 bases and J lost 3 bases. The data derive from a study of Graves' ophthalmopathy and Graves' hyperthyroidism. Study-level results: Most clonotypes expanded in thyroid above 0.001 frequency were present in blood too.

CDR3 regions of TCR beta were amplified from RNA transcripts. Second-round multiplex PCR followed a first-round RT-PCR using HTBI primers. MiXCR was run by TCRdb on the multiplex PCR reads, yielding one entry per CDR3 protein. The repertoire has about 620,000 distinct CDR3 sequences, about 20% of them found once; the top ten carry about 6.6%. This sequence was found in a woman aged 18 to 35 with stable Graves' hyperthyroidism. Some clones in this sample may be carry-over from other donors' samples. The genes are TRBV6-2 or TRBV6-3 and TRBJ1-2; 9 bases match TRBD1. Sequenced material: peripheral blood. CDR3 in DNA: TGTGCCAGCAGTTACTCGAAAACAGGGGGCGACTATGGCTACACCTTC. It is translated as CASSYSKTGGDYGYTF.